This TCR beta chain was captured by sequencing in a study of Ad26.COV2.S vaccination and SARS-CoV-2 variants. Repertoires were generated with immunoSEQ multiplex PCR, while TCRdb's copy carries only in-frame clones and drops some. Of about 350,000 clones detected, around 89% appear once; the ten largest clones hold about 6.4%. Regarding treatment: roughly 20 received Ad26.COV2.S at low or high dose, single or two shots; about 5 received placebo; per-sample allocation not given. The study sampled participants on day 63 after the first vaccine or placebo injection. The CDR3 loop spans 15 amino acids. Per the germline V gene, CDR1 is SGHNT and CDR2 is YYREEE (reference sequence). V was cut by 4 bases and J by 2 bases, with 16 bases left in between.

The V and J genes are TRBV5-4 and TRBJ2-7; D might be TRBD2 (5 bases). The receptor was isolated from a person between 18 and 59 years old who received the Ad26.COV2.S COVID-19 vaccine or a placebo. The specimen comprised peripheral blood, sampled in a trial of Ad26.COV2.S vaccine versus placebo. CDR3 amino acids: CASSLRTGIAYEQYF. For the CDR3, the DNA is TGTGCCAGCAGCCTCCGGACGGGAATAGCCTACGAGCAGTACTTC.